These T cell receptor beta chains were read from a single sample in a study of blood T cell repertoires in COVID-19. TCRdb keeps only in-frame clones here, not all; method: immunoSEQ multiplex PCR. There are roughly 180,000 clones in the sample; 81% occur only once, and about 10% lies in the top ten. Sequencing was done on a sample of peripheral blood. These receptors were obtained from a woman between 40 and 50 years old with COVID-19, enrolled during active disease. Both conserved end residues are part of each CDR3. D genes are given only for firm matches. Some rows mark clone size as missing; the rest say once, few, many or name a class of expanded clone.

TRBD1	TRBV18	.	TRBJ1-1	TGTGCCAGCTCACCCGACAGGGATTTGTACACTGAAGCTTTCTTT	CASSPDRDLYTEAFF
.	TRBV21-1	.	TRBJ2-7	TGTGCCAGGAGGGACGAGCAGTACTTC	CARRDEQYF
.	TRBV2	few	TRBJ1-1	TGTGCCAGCAAAGGGGGATCAGGGGTCACTGAAGCTTTCTTT	CASKGGSGVTEAFF
TRBD1	TRBV7-8	.	TRBJ1-2	TGTGCCAGCAGTCCCGGGACAGGGGCCGGTGGCTACACCTTC	CASSPGTGAGGYTF
TRBD1	TRBV6-5	once	TRBJ1-2	TGTGCCAGCAGCTACGAGGGGGACAGGAACATCTATGGCTACACCTTC	CASSYEGDRNIYGYTF
.	TRBV4-2	.	TRBJ2-1	TGTGCCAGCAGCCAAGATAAGCTTCCCTACAATGAGCAGTTCTTC	CASSQDKLPYNEQFF
.	TRBV6-5	few	TRBJ2-5	TGTGCCCCCCCACCGTCCGGAGATGAGACCCAGTACTTC	CAPPPSGDETQYF
.	TRBV2	.	TRBJ1-1	TGTGCCAGCACCCAACGGGAGAACACTGAAGCTTTCTTT	CASTQRENTEAFF
TRBD2	TRBV6-4	.	TRBJ2-3	TGTGCCAGCAGTGAGGCGGGAGAAACAGATACGCAGTATTTT	CASSEAGETDTQYF
.	TRBV19	.	TRBJ2-5	TGTGCCAGTAGTATAGGCCAGAGGAGCCAAGAGACCCAGTACTTC	CASSIGQRSQETQYF
.	TRBV19	.	TRBJ2-3	TGTGCCAGTAGTCTAAGCATTGAGGATACGCAGTATTTT	CASSLSIEDTQYF
.	TRBV30	.	TRBJ2-1	TGTGCCTGGAGTGAGAGGGACAATGAGCAGTTCTTC	CAWSERDNEQFF
TRBD2	TRBV28	.	TRBJ2-7	TGTGCCAGCAGTTTATTAGGACTAGCGGGATCCTACGAGCAGTACTTC	CASSLLGLAGSYEQYF
.	TRBV29-1	.	TRBJ2-1	TGCAGCGTTGATGTCGGTGGGACAAGATACAATGAGCAGTTCTTC	CSVDVGGTRYNEQFF
.	TRBV6-4	many	TRBJ2-1	TGTGCCAGCAGTGAAGGGGACAATGAGCAGTTCTTC	CASSEGDNEQFF
TRBD1	TRBV15	.	TRBJ2-2	TGTGCCACCAGCAGAGAAATGTGGCAGACAGGGACCGGGGAGCTGTTTTTT	CATSREMWQTGTGELFF
.	TRBV19	once	TRBJ1-3	TGTGCCAGTCACAAACAGGCTTTCTCTGGAAACACCATATATTTT	CASHKQAFSGNTIYF
.	TRBV7-9	.	TRBJ1-2	TGTGCCAGCAGCTCGCAGGGACTCACCGGCTACACCTTC	CASSSQGLTGYTF
.	TRBV19	.	TRBJ2-3	TGTGCCAGTAGTATGTCACTGGGCACAGATACGCAGTATTTT	CASSMSLGTDTQYF
.	TRBV20-1	.	TRBJ2-3	TGCAGTGCTACACAGGGTGTGGCGCAGTATTTT	CSATQGVAQYF
.	TRBV6-4	.	TRBJ2-1	TGTGCCAGCAGCCCCGACTCCAACAATGAGCAGTTCTTC	CASSPDSNNEQFF
TRBD1	TRBV9	.	TRBJ2-7	TGTGCCAGCAGCCCAGGGACAGGGGCCTACGAGCAGTACTTC	CASSPGTGAYEQYF
.	TRBV11-2	.	TRBJ2-5	TGTGCCAGCAGCCCCCTCTTTACGGGAACAGAGACCCAGTACTTC	CASSPLFTGTETQYF